This entry lists 21 T cell receptor beta chains sequenced from one sample in a study of shared clonotypes between healthy human individuals. The method was immunoSEQ multiplex PCR; TCRdb's version includes in-frame clones alone and lacks a portion of them. The sample has roughly 1,500,000 clones; 95% to 99% are singletons. The sequencing sample was made of naive CD4+ T cells sorted from blood. As to subset: CD45RA+ positively selected. These TCRs come from a man aged 25-45 years in good health.

The V gene is TRBV5-1, the J gene TRBJ1-2; TRBD1 matches at 8 bases. CDR1 SGHRS and CDR2 YFSETQ come from the germline V gene. This CDR3 is 17 amino acids long. The V gene end was trimmed by 5 bases and the J gene end by 1 base; junction bases not matched to a gene: 13. In DNA, the CDR3 is TGCGCCAGCAGTTCCCCAGGGGGCACGAGCTTTAACTATGGCTACACCTTC. Translated, it gives CASSSPGGTSFNYGYTF.

CDR3 coding DNA: TGTGCCAGCAGTTACAAACTAGGAAACTACGAGCAGTACTTC. Translated, it gives CASSYKLGNYEQYF. The chain combines TRBV6-5 with TRBJ2-7, with a possible D match to TRBD2 (5 bases). The CDR3 is 14 residues long. Germline V gives CDR1 MNHEY, CDR2 SVGAGI. Deletions cut 2 bases from V and 3 bases from J, with 11 bases between.

The chain couples TRBV6-1 to TRBJ2-7; TRBD2 agrees at 10 bases. CDR1 MNHNS and CDR2 SASEGT come from the germline V gene. The trim removed 8 bases at V and 6 bases at J, leaving 4 bases unmatched. The CDR3 loop spans 12 amino acids. The CDR3 protein is CASVPSGGEQYF. In DNA form, the CDR3 reads TGTGCCAGCGTCCCTAGCGGGGGCGAGCAGTACTTC.

This clone was picked up one time. The rearrangement uses TRBV10-2 and TRBJ2-2; D is undetermined. V lost 2 bases and J lost 4, with 2 bases in between. The CDR3 has 12 residues. Germline CDR1 WSHSY, CDR2 SAAADI. CDR3 nucleotides: TGCGCCAGCAGTGAGCCCACCGGGGAGCTGTTTTTT. It specifies CASSEPTGELFF.

This rearrangement joins TRBV18 to TRBJ1-4; tentatively, D is TRBD1 (5 bases). The V and J ends lost 2 bases and 12 bases respectively, with 13 bases between them. The germline V gene has CDR1 KGHSH and CDR2 LQKENI. This CDR3 is built from 13 residues. Written as DNA, the CDR3 is TGTGCCAGCTCACCATTAACAGGAGAGGAACTGTTTTTT. Encoded protein: CASSPLTGEELFF. Complete variable domain (other parts from reference TRBV18 and TRBJ1-4): NAGVMQNPRHLVRRRGQEARLRCSPMKGHSHVYWYRQLPEEGLKFMVYLQKENIIDESGMPKERFSAEFPKEGPSILRIQQVVRGDSAAYFCASSPLTGEELFFGSGTQLSVL.

The rearrangement joins TRBV14 to TRBJ2-5, with 7 nucleotides matching TRBD2. V dropped 6 bases and J dropped 2; count of bases not matched to a gene: 12. Germline CDR1 is SGHDN and CDR2 is FVKESK. There are 16 residues in the CDR3. The CDR3 spells CASSPWLGSGQETQYF. The DNA for the CDR3 is TGTGCCAGCAGTCCCTGGCTTGGTAGCGGGCAAGAGACCCAGTACTTC.

This sequence joins TRBV5-1 and TRBJ2-3; 9 bases line up with TRBD2. Germline V lookup: CDR1 SGHRS, CDR2 YFSETQ. CDR3 length: 16 residues. The trim removed 4 bases at V and 4 bases at J, leaving 10 bases unmatched. The CDR3 spells CASSPRIAGDSDTQYF. The CDR3 nucleotides read TGCGCCAGCAGCCCCCGGATAGCGGGAGACTCAGATACGCAGTATTTT.

The chain uses TRBV28 and TRBJ1-4; D unresolved. The V and J ends lost 10 bases and 1 base respectively, with 13 bases between them. Germline CDR1 reads MDHEN; CDR2 reads SYDVKM. CDR3 length equals 14 residues. In DNA, the CDR3 is TGTGCCACCGCCCTGTTGGGAACTAATGAAAAACTGTTTTTT. The encoded protein is CATALLGTNEKLFF.

This clone was seen a single time. V and J are TRBV7-3 and TRBJ1-5; D is ambiguous. CDR1 is SGHTA, CDR2 FQGTGA, per germline. The CDR3 totals 13 residues. V was pared by 4 bases and J by 6 bases, with 10 bases between. The CDR3 coding sequence is TGTGCCAGCAGCTCGGACGTCACTCAGCCCCAGCATTTT. It is translated as CASSSDVTQPQHF. The variable domain in full, completed from reference TRBV7-3 and TRBJ1-5, reads GAGVSQTPSNKVTEKGKYVELRCDPISGHTALYWYRQSLGQGPEFLIYFQGTGAADDSGLPNDRFFAVRPEGSVSTLKIQRTERGDSAVYLCASSSDVTQPQHFGDGTRLSIL.

V gene TRBV28 combines with J gene TRBJ2-1, with 9 nucleotides matching TRBD2. This CDR3 has 17 amino acids. J was trimmed by 0 bases and V by 6 bases; bases with no gene match: 9. From germline, CDR1 is MDHEN and CDR2 SYDVKM. CDR3 nucleotides: TGTGCCAGCAGCCTGGACCGTAGCGGGAGCTCCTACAATGAGCAGTTCTTC. It encodes CASSLDRSGSSYNEQFF.

The rearrangement uses TRBV19 and TRBJ1-1, with unresolved D. Germline loops: CDR1 LNHDA, CDR2 SQIVND (reference sequence). Trimming took 5 bases from V and 2 from J, leaving 9 bases between them. This CDR3 is built from 13 residues. The CDR3, as DNA: TGTGCCAGTAGTGGGTACCCCAACACTGAAGCTTTCTTT. Residues: CASSGYPNTEAFF. The full variable domain, completed using reference TRBV19 and TRBJ1-1, is DGGITQSPKYLFRKEGQNVTLSCEQNLNHDAMYWYRQDPGQGLRLIYYSQIVNDFQKGDIAEGYSVSREKKESFPLTVTSAQKNPTAFYLCASSGYPNTEAFFGQGTRLTVV.

The rearrangement joins TRBV5-4 to TRBJ2-5, with D perhaps TRBD2 (6 bases). Trimming took 2 bases from V and 2 from J, leaving 10 bases between them. CDR3 size: 14 residues. CDR1 is SGHNT and CDR2 is YYREEE in the germline V gene (reference sequence). Here the CDR3 reads CASSFSRDQETQYF. The DNA for the CDR3 is TGTGCCAGCAGCTTCTCGCGGGATCAAGAGACCCAGTACTTC.

The J gene is TRBJ2-2, the V gene TRBV2; no clear D. This CDR3 is 15 amino acids long. Trimming shortened V by 5 bases and J by 6 bases, and 16 bases separated the two germline ends. Germline CDR1 SNHLY, CDR2 FYNNEI. The CDR3 here is CASSPLPRSAGELFF. The CDR3 coding sequence is TGTGCCAGCAGTCCTCTCCCGCGGTCGGCCGGGGAGCTGTTTTTT.

In this sample, this clone turned up once. This chain links TRBV10-1 with TRBJ2-3, with a weak D call TRBD1 (5 bases). Germline values: CDR1 WNHNN, CDR2 SYGVQD (reference sequence). V lost 4 bases, J lost 4 bases, and 12 bases lay in between. CDR3 length: 14 residues. CDR3 protein: CASSGTLVADTQYF. CDR3 DNA sequence: TGCGCCAGCAGTGGGACACTCGTCGCAGATACGCAGTATTTT.

The chain has TRBV5-1 and TRBJ1-2; 9 nucleotides align to TRBD1. The ends lost 4 bases at V and 8 bases at J; junction bases unmatched: 6. Germline V gene lookup returns CDR1 SGHRS and CDR2 YFSETQ. This CDR3 has 13 residues. In nucleotides, the CDR3 is TGCGCCAGCAGCCTAGGGACAGGGCAGGGCTACACCTTC. Protein product: CASSLGTGQGYTF.

The rearrangement joins TRBV27 to TRBJ1-2; weak D call: TRBD1 (5 bases). The CDR3 covers 16 residues. The V end lost 5 bases, the J end lost 5 bases, and 21 bases lay between the germline ends. CDR1 and CDR2 (germline): MNHEY, SMNVEV (reference sequence). The CDR3 bases are TGTGCCAGCAGTCTAACCAGGGCAGCACCAATTTATGGCTACACCTTC. Its protein is CASSLTRAAPIYGYTF.

This sequence joins TRBV29-1 and TRBJ1-1; 10 nucleotides align to TRBD1. J lost 1 base, V lost 8 bases, and 7 bases had no gene match. CDR3 length: 14 amino acids. The germline CDR1 and CDR2 sequences are SQVTM and ANQGSEA. The CDR3, as DNA: TGCAGCACGACAGGGGGCGATGGGAACACTGAAGCTTTCTTT. Protein product: CSTTGGDGNTEAFF.

The genes are TRBV25-1 and TRBJ2-1; D may be TRBD2 (6 bases). The CDR3 covers 15 residues. Trimming shortened V by 3 bases and J by 6 bases, and 15 bases separated the two germline ends. Germline V gives CDR1 MGHDK, CDR2 SYGVNS. Here the CDR3 reads CASSETSPTGNEQFF. In DNA form, the CDR3 reads TGTGCCAGCAGTGAGACTAGTCCCACGGGCAATGAGCAGTTCTTC.

Regarding this clone: Additional DNA sequences in this sample encode the identical CDR3. CDR3 in DNA: TGTGCCAGCAGTTTATCAGGAAACGAGCAGTACTTC. Residues: CASSLSGNEQYF. The V call is TRBV28, the J call TRBJ2-7, with D hard to call. Germline V gene data show CDR1 as MDHEN and CDR2 as SYDVKM. Trimming removed 1 base from V and 5 bases from J, with 6 bases in between. The CDR3 has 12 residues.

The V call is TRBV18, the J call TRBJ2-7, with TRBD2 matching over 12 bases. The trim removed 2 bases at V and 2 bases at J, leaving 7 bases unmatched. The CDR3 runs 17 residues. Germline CDR1 reads KGHSH; CDR2 reads LQKENI. The CDR3 nucleotides read TGTGCCAGCTCACCAGCGAGCCTAGCGGGAGGGGCCTACGAGCAGTACTTC. Amino acids: CASSPASLAGGAYEQYF.

Worth noting for this clone: Other DNA sequences in this specimen translate into the identical CDR3. The V and J genes are TRBV5-4 and TRBJ2-5, with D possibly TRBD2 on 6 matching bases. Per germline, CDR1 SGHNT and CDR2 YYREEE (reference sequence). The CDR3 runs to 13 residues. The V end lost 4 bases, the J end lost 5 bases, and 12 bases lay between the germline ends. The chain's CDR3 is CASSPGGGETQYF. CDR3 sequence (DNA): TGTGCCAGCAGCCCGGGTGGAGGGGAGACCCAGTACTTC.